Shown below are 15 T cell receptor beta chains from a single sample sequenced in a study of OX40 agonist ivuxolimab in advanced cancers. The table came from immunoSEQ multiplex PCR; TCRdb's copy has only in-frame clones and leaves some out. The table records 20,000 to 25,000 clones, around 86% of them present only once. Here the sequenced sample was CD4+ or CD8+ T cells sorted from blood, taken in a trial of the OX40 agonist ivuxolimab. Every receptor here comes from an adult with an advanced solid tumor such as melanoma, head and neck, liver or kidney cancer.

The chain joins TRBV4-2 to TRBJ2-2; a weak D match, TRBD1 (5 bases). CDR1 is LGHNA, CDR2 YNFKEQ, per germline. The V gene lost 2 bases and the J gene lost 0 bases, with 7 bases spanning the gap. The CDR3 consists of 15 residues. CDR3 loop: CASSQTGANTGELFF. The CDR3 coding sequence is TGTGCCAGCAGCCAAACAGGAGCGAACACCGGGGAGCTGTTTTTT.

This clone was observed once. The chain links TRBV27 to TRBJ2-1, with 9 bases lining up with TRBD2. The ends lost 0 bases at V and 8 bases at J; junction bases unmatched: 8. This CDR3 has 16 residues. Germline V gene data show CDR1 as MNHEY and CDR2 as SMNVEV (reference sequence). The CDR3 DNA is TGTGCCAGCAGTTTATCGGCCGGGACTAGCATGTATGAGCAGTTCTTC. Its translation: CASSLSAGTSMYEQFF.

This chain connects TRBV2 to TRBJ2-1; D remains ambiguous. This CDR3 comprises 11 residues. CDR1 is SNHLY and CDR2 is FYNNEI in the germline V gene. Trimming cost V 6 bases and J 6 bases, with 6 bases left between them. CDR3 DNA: TGTGCCAGCAGAAAGGGCAATGAGCAGTTCTTC. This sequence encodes CASRKGNEQFF.

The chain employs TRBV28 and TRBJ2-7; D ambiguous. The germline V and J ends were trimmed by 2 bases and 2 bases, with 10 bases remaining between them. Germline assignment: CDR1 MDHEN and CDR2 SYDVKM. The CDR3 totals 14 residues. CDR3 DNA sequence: TGTGCCAGCAGTTTACTCGGCGAGACCTACGAGCAGTACTTC. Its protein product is CASSLLGETYEQYF.

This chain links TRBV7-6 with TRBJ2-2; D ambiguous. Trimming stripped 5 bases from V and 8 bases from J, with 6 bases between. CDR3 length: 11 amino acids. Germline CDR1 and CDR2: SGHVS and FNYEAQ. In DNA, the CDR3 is TGTGCCAGCAGCCCATTGGGGGAGCTGTTTTTT. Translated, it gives CASSPLGELFF.

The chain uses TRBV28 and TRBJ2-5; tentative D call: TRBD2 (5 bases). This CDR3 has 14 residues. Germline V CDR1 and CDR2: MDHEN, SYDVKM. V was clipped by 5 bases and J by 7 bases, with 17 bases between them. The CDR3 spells CASSPPREVGTQYF. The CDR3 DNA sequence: TGTGCCAGCAGTCCCCCCCGGGAAGTTGGGACCCAGTACTTC.

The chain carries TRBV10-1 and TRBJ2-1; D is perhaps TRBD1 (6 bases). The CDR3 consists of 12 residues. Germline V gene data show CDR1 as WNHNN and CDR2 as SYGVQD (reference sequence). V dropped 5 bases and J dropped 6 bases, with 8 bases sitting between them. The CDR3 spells CASSPDSNEQFF. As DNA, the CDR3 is TGCGCCAGCAGTCCGGACAGCAATGAGCAGTTCTTC.

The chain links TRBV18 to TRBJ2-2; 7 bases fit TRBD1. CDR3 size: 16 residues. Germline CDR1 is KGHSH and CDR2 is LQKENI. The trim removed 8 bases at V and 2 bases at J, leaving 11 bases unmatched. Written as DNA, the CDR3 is TGTGCCAGCACCGATCACAGGGGAAGTAACACCGGGGAGCTGTTTTTT. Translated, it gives CASTDHRGSNTGELFF.

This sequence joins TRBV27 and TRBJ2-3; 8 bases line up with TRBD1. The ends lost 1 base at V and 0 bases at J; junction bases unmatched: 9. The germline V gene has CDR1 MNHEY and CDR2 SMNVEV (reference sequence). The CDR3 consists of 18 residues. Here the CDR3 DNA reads TGTGCCAGCAGTTTATTGGGACAGGAGAACCTAAGCACAGATACGCAGTATTTT. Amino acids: CASSLLGQENLSTDTQYF.

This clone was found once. In nucleotides, the CDR3 is TGTGCCAGCAGCGGCGCCCCCGGAGAGACCCAGTACTTC. Its translation is CASSGAPGETQYF. V and J are TRBV7-9 and TRBJ2-5, with D unclear. V lost 5 bases to trimming and J lost 4 bases, with 11 bases between them. The CDR3 runs to 13 residues. Germline V gives CDR1 SEHNR, CDR2 FQNEAQ (reference sequence).

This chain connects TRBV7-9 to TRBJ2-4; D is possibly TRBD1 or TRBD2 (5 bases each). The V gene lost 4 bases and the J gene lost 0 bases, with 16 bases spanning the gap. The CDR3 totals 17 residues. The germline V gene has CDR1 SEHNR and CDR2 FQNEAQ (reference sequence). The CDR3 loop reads CASSSAIEGIAKNIQYF. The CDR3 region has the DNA TGTGCCAGCAGCTCCGCCATTGAGGGGATAGCCAAAAACATTCAGTACTTC.

CDR3 bases: TGCGCCAGCAGCTTGATGAACACTGAAGCTTTCTTT. Its protein product is CASSLMNTEAFF. This sequence joins TRBV5-1 and TRBJ1-1; D is ambiguous. This CDR3 is 12 amino acids long. V lost 1 base and J 0 bases, leaving 1 base between the germline ends. The germline CDR1 and CDR2 sequences are SGHRS and YFSETQ.

CDR3: CASSQGDRESYEQYF. The CDR3 coding sequence is TGCGCCAGCAGCCAAGGGGACAGGGAGTCGTACGAGCAGTACTTC. The chain employs TRBV4-1 and TRBJ2-7, with TRBD1 matching over 9 bases. The germline CDR1 and CDR2 sequences are MGHRA and YSYEKL. Unmatched junction bases numbered 5, after V lost 1 base and J lost 4 bases. CDR3 size: 15 residues.

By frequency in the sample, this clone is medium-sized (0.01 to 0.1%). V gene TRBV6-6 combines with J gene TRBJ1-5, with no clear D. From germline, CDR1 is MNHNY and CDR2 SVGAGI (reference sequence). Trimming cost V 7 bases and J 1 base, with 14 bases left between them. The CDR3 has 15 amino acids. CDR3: CASIPLYSSNQPQHF. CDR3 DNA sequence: TGTGCCAGCATTCCCCTTTATTCCAGCAATCAGCCCCAGCATTTT.

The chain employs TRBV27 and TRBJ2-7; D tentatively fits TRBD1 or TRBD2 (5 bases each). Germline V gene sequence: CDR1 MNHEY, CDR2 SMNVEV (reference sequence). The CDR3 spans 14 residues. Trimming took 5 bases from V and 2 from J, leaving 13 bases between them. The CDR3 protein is CASSPPGRTYEQYF. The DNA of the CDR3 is TGTGCCAGCAGTCCTCCGGGACGGACCTACGAGCAGTACTTC.